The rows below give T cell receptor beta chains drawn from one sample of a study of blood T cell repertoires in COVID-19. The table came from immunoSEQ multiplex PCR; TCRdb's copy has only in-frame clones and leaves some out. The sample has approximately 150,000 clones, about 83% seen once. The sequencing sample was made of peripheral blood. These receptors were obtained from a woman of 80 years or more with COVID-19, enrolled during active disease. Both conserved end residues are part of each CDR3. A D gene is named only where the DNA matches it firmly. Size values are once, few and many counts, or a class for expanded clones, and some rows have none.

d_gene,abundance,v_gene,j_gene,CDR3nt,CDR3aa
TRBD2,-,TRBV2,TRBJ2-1,TGTGCCAGCAGTGTACTAGCGGGGCAGGTTGAGCAGTTCTTC,CASSVLAGQVEQFF
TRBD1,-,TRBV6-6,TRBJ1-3,TGTGCCAGCAGTCCCCCGGCAGGGGGCGCGGGTGGAAACACCATATATTTT,CASSPPAGGAGGNTIYF
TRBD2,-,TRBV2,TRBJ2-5,TGTGCCAGCAGTGAACTAGCGGGGGGACGTGGAGCCCAAGAGACCCAGTACTTC,CASSELAGGRGAQETQYF
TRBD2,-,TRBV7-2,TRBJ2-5,TGTGCCAGCAGCTTAGCAGTTTGGACTAGCGGGAGGGAGACCCAGTACTTC,CASSLAVWTSGRETQYF
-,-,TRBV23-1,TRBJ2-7,TGCGCCAGCAGTCATCCCAGGGTATACCCATGGAGACCGCAGTTCTACGAGCAGTACTTC,CASSHPRVYPWRPQFYEQYF
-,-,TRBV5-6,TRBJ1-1,TGTGCCAGCAGCGCGTCGGGGTTTTTTAAGGGTGAAGCTTTCTTT,CASSASGFFKGEAFF
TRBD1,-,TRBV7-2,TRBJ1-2,TGTGCCAGCAGACCAGGGGGACTCGGTGGCTACACCTTC,CASRPGGLGGYTF
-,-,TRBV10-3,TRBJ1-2,TGTGCCATCAGTGTGCAGAATAACTATGGCTACACCTTC,CAISVQNNYGYTF
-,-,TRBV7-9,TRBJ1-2,TGTGCCAGCAGCTTAACATCGATCACTGGCTACACCTTC,CASSLTSITGYTF
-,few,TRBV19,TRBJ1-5,TGTGCCAGTAGCCTCAGGTTACTCGTTACTAGCAATCAGCCCCAGCATTTT,CASSLRLLVTSNQPQHF
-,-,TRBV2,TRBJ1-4,TGTGCCAGCATGAAAGAAGCGGTACTGTTTTTT,CASMKEAVLFF
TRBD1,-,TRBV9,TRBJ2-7,TGTGCCAGCAGCGTAGACCCAGGGGGCGTAATCTACGAGCAGTACTTC,CASSVDPGGVIYEQYF
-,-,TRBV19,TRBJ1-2,TGTGCCAGTAGTACCCGGGACACGGGCTACACCTTC,CASSTRDTGYTF
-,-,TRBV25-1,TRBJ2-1,TGTGCCAGCAGTGAATACTGGGGGCCGCAGTTCTTC,CASSEYWGPQFF